A single sample is the source of the 18 T cell receptor beta chains below, sequenced in a study of cytomegalovirus exposure and HLA in healthy donors (dated by TCRdb to about 2017). Library preparation employed the immunoSEQ multiplex PCR assay. For the multiplex PCR, a mixture combining 60 forward primers for TCR Vbeta segments and 13 reverse primers for TCR Jbeta segments was used. As stored in TCRdb, this immuneACCESS dataset retains in-frame rearrangements with V and J assigned. A fraction of the clones does not appear; measured against another copy, unresolved V genes explain less than half of the discrepancy, and the remainder lacks a known reason. Within this sample are some 140,000 clones, with roughly four fifths of them counted one time only. Approximately 2% of the sample goes to the ten largest clones. Material: PBMCs. These receptors all come from a man under 40 in good health and CMV-seronegative.

This clone came up a few times. The V gene is TRBV5-4, the J gene TRBJ2-3; D is possibly TRBD1 (6 bases). The germline gives CDR1 SGHNT, CDR2 YYREEE (reference sequence). V was cut by 2 bases and J by 2 bases, with 9 bases left in between. The CDR3 has 14 residues. CDR3 loop: CASSLQGDTDTQYF. As DNA, the CDR3 is TGTGCCAGCAGCTTACAGGGAGACACAGATACGCAGTATTTT. The variable domain in full, completed from reference TRBV5-4 and TRBJ2-3, reads ETGVTQSPTHLIKTRGQQVTLRCSSQSGHNTVSWYQQALGQGPQFIFQYYREEENGRGNFPPRFSGLQFPNYSSELNVNALELDDSALYLCASSLQGDTDTQYFGPGTRLTVL.

This rearrangement joins TRBV18 to TRBJ2-1; the D is unclear. V was clipped by 4 bases and J by 0 bases, with 16 bases between them. Germline assignment: CDR1 KGHSH and CDR2 LQKENI. This CDR3 region has 17 residues. CDR3 sequence: CASSRIPRSSSYNEQFF. The CDR3 coding sequence is TGTGCCAGCTCACGAATCCCTCGGAGTAGCTCCTACAATGAGCAGTTCTTC.

This chain uses TRBV4-1 with TRBJ2-3; perhaps TRBD2 as D (5 bases). This CDR3 contains 13 residues. V dropped 4 bases and J dropped 4 bases, with 9 bases sitting between them. CDR1 MGHRA and CDR2 YSYEKL come from the germline V gene. The CDR3 region is CASSLPGADTQYF. DNA for the CDR3: TGCGCCAGCAGCCTCCCCGGGGCAGATACGCAGTATTTT.

The J gene is TRBJ2-6, the V gene TRBV10-3; unclear D gene. The length of the CDR3 is 14 residues. Germline CDR1 and CDR2: ENHRY and SYGVKD. V was trimmed by 5 bases and J by 0 bases, leaving 5 bases between them. CDR3 sequence: CAISLSSGANVLTF. In DNA form, the CDR3 reads TGTGCCATCAGTCTTAGCTCTGGGGCCAACGTCCTGACTTTC.

This clone showed up just a few times. This sequence joins TRBV14 and TRBJ2-1; the match to TRBD2 covers 7 bases. The CDR3 totals 14 residues. Germline CDR1 reads SGHDN; CDR2 reads FVKESK. Trimming at V came to 4 bases and at J to 0 bases, leaving 0 bases not matched to a gene. CDR3 in amino acids: CASSRTSSYNEQFF. The DNA of the CDR3 is TGTGCCAGCAGCCGGACTAGCTCCTACAATGAGCAGTTCTTC. The whole variable domain, filled in from reference TRBV14 and TRBJ2-1, reads EAGVTQFPSHSVIEKGQTVTLRCDPISGHDNLYWYRRVMGKEIKFLLHFVKESKQDESGMPNNRFLAERTGGTYSTLKVQPAELEDSGVYFCASSRTSSYNEQFFGPGTRLTVL.

This chain joins TRBV6-4 and TRBJ2-7, with D hard to call. Germline loops: CDR1 MRHNA, CDR2 SNTAGT. V shed 7 bases and J shed 3 bases, with 13 bases lying between them. This CDR3 has 13 residues. This CDR3 reads CASNGGSGYEQYF. The CDR3 bases are TGTGCCAGCAACGGCGGCTCTGGCTACGAGCAGTACTTC.

The chain has TRBV15 and TRBJ1-2; perhaps TRBD1 as D (6 bases). V was cut by 1 base and J by 4 bases, with 13 bases left in between. CDR1 and CDR2 (germline): LNHNV, YYDKDF (reference sequence). CDR3 size: 15 residues. The DNA for the CDR3 is TGTGCCACCAGCAGAGCAGGGCAGGGGTCCTATGGCTACACCTTC. This encodes CATSRAGQGSYGYTF. The full variable domain, with the rest looked up from reference TRBV15 and TRBJ1-2, is DAMVIQNPRYQVTQFGKPVTLSCSQTLNHNVMYWYQQKSSQAPKLLFHYYDKDFNNEADTPDNFQSRRPNTSFCFLDIRSPGLGDTAMYLCATSRAGQGSYGYTFGSGTRLTVV.

V and J are TRBV7-3 and TRBJ2-2; D is ambiguous. Germline V gene lookup returns CDR1 SGHTA and CDR2 FQGTGA. V lost 5 bases and J 4 bases, leaving 8 bases between the germline ends. The CDR3 loop spans 13 amino acids. CDR3 amino acids: CASSPRVTGELFF. CDR3 nucleotides: TGTGCCAGCAGCCCCCGGGTCACCGGGGAGCTGTTTTTT.

This chain uses TRBV6-1 with TRBJ2-3, with 9 bases fitting TRBD2. V lost 2 bases, J lost 4 bases, and 13 bases stayed unmatched. The CDR3 totals 18 residues. Germline V CDR1 and CDR2: MNHNS, SASEGT. The CDR3 nucleotides read TGTGCCAGCAGTGAAATGAGGGGTAGCGGGAGTGTGTCAGATACGCAGTATTTT. Residues: CASSEMRGSGSVSDTQYF.

The chain employs TRBV28 and TRBJ1-2, with TRBD1 matching over 9 bases. Germline CDR1 is MDHEN and CDR2 is SYDVKM. CDR3 length equals 16 residues. V shed 1 base and J 8 bases; nucleotides not matched to a gene: 11. The CDR3 nucleotides are TGTGCCAGCAGTTTATCCTTTGGGACAGGGAGCCTCGGCTACACCTTC. Amino acid sequence: CASSLSFGTGSLGYTF.

V and J are TRBV12-5 and TRBJ2-2; 8 positions match TRBD2. Losses at the gene ends were 5 bases for V and 7 bases for J; bases not matched to a gene: 9. The CDR3 sequence is 15 residues long. Germline-derived CDR1 and CDR2 are LGHNT and FRNRAP. The CDR3 DNA is TGTGCTAGTGGTCTCACCGGGGGGGAGGTCGGGGAGCTGTTTTTT. Translated: CASGLTGGEVGELFF.

The V and J genes are TRBV18 and TRBJ2-1; D gene uncertain. Per the germline V gene, CDR1 is KGHSH and CDR2 is LQKENI. CDR3 length: 15 amino acids. Trimming removed 2 bases from V and 9 bases from J, with 17 bases in between. The CDR3 DNA reads as TGTGCCAGCTCACCATGGCGGATTGACCTGCGTGAGCAGTTCTTC. It is translated as CASSPWRIDLREQFF.

This clone was found once. The V and J genes are TRBV2 and TRBJ1-3, with D perhaps matching TRBD1 (5 bases). CDR3 size: 14 residues. V was trimmed by 3 bases and J by 4 bases, leaving 10 bases between them. Germline-derived CDR1 and CDR2 are SNHLY and FYNNEI. The CDR3 region is CASSEGLRGNTIYF. CDR3 sequence (DNA): TGTGCCAGCAGTGAGGGACTGCGAGGAAACACCATATATTTT. The full variable domain, in which reference TRBV2 and TRBJ1-3 provide the parts outside the CDR3, is EPEVTQTPSHQVTQMGQEVILRCVPISNHLYFYWYRQILGQKVEFLVSFYNNEISEKSEIFDDQFSVERPDGSNFTLKIRSTKLEDSAMYFCASSEGLRGNTIYFGEGSWLTVV.

This clone was found a few times. The chain carries TRBV4-2 and TRBJ1-5; perhaps TRBD1 as D (5 bases). Deletions cut 0 bases from V and 5 bases from J, with 17 bases between. The CDR3 covers 17 residues. CDR1 and CDR2 (germline): LGHNA, YNFKEQ. CDR3 region: CASSQDPGHPFYQPQHF. The CDR3 bases are TGTGCCAGCAGCCAAGATCCAGGACACCCATTCTATCAGCCCCAGCATTTT.

The table lists this clone with a few counts. Sequence at one end of the junction differs from germline and may be a read error. The rearrangement links TRBV4-1 to TRBJ2-1, with 9 bases that match TRBD1. Germline lookup yields CDR1 MGHRA and CDR2 YSYEKL. CDR3 length: 12 residues. The CDR3 DNA sequence: TGCGCCAGCAGCCAAGGGACAGGGGTCCAGATCTTC. It is translated as CASSQGTGVQIF.

The J gene is TRBJ2-7, the V gene TRBV4-2; 8 bases agree with TRBD1. There are 14 residues in the CDR3. The J segment lost 1 base and the V segment lost 4 bases, leaving 3 bases of the junction unmatched. The germline gives CDR1 LGHNA, CDR2 YNFKEQ. CDR3 loop: CASSLDRVSYEQYF. The CDR3 DNA is TGTGCCAGCAGCCTGGACAGGGTGTCCTACGAGCAGTACTTC.

The table lists this clone with a few counts. CDR3 amino acids: CASSIGQSDTEAFF. The CDR3 DNA sequence: TGTGCCAGTAGTATAGGACAGTCGGACACTGAAGCTTTCTTT. J is TRBJ1-1 and V is TRBV19, with a weak D call TRBD1 (5 bases). CDR1 is LNHDA and CDR2 is SQIVND in the germline V gene (reference sequence). V gave up 1 base and J gave up 3 bases, with 9 bases separating them. This CDR3 is built from 14 residues.

V is TRBV2 and J is TRBJ2-3; 11 nucleotides agree with TRBD2. V dropped 6 bases and J dropped 5; count of bases not matched to a gene: 7. Germline V gene lookup returns CDR1 SNHLY and CDR2 FYNNEI. The CDR3 spans 15 residues. CDR3 region: CASSASGRSLDTQYF. The CDR3 DNA reads TGTGCCAGCAGCGCTAGCGGGAGGTCATTAGATACGCAGTATTTT.